This T cell receptor beta chain originates from a study of blood T cell repertoires in COVID-19. The repertoire was sequenced with immunoSEQ multiplex PCR; TCRdb's copy has only in-frame clones and lacks some. The data contain 200,000 to 250,000 clones, about 90% of them singletons. In germline, CDR1 is SGHNT, CDR2 YYREEE (reference sequence). Between the trimmed V and J ends, which lost 4 bases and 1 base, there was a span of 11 bases. The CDR3 length is 15 residues. Material: PBMCs or T cells enriched from blood (not recorded which). The gene calls are TRBV5-4 and TRBJ2-2; a weak D match, TRBD1 (6 bases). The sequence was obtained from a woman between 50 and 59 years old in a cohort exposed to, infected with or recovered from COVID-19 (not recorded which). The CDR3 DNA is TGTGCCAGCAGCAGATTACAGGGGAACACCGGGGAGCTGTTTTTT. Residues: CASSRLQGNTGELFF.